This T cell receptor (beta chain) was sequenced during a study of T cell responses to AZD1222 COVID-19 vaccine. As concerns this clone: No antigen is known for it.

Overall study findings and caveats: There were mostly white British donors and more females than males, and clonal diversity was possibly underestimated. Vaccine-related CD4 TCRs covered spike, predominating at 160-218 and 743-854.

Only in-frame clones appear in the TCRdb table, and some are missing; sequencing was by immunoSEQ multiplex PCR. The table records some 170,000 clones, more than 90% of them present only once. The junction had 11 bases not matched to a gene; V was cut back by 6 bases and J by 4 bases. This CDR3 comprises 15 residues. CDR1 MNHEY and CDR2 SVGAGI come from the germline V gene. V usage is TRBV6-5 and J usage is TRBJ1-1; 7 nucleotides line up with TRBD1. Material: peripheral blood, obtained on day 0 of AZD1222 vaccination. The source of this sequence is an adult in good health. CDR3 nucleotide sequence: TGTGCCAGCAGAGTTATTACAGGGGTAGGCACTGAAGCTTTCTTT. It translates to CASRVITGVGTEAFF.